The 25 T cell receptor beta chains reported below all come from one sample, sequenced in a study of spatial heterogeneity in lung cancer. Antigens for these TCRs are unknown. Time point of the sample: sample taken at primary tumor resection. TCRdb recomputed calls from the 5' RACE reads with MiXCR, one row per CDR3 protein. The sample gives about 100,000 distinct CDR3 sequences, 4.4% of which show up once; 20% to 25% is in the top ten. General study results and limits: Mutation counts in tumors were tracked by counts of expanded intratumoral alpha and beta TCRs.

This material consisted of lung tumor tissue, taken at surgery. Every receptor here comes from a male donor with early-stage non-small cell lung cancer.

This chain uses TRBV20-1 with TRBJ1-1, with 7 bases aligning to TRBD1. V shed 4 bases, J shed 13 bases, and the junction held 9 bases outside the gene matches. The length of the CDR3 is 11 residues. CDR1 and CDR2 from the germline V gene are DFQATT and SNEGSKA (reference sequence). This CDR3 reads CSAKATGRGFF. The CDR3 DNA reads TGCAGTGCTAAGGCGACAGGGAGAGGTTTCTTT.

This clonotype was found many times. The gene calls are TRBV28 and TRBJ1-1; D may be TRBD1 (6 bases). CDR1 and CDR2 (germline): MDHEN, SYDVKM. The CDR3 sequence is 15 residues long. Trimming removed 8 bases from V and 5 bases from J, with 21 bases in between. CDR3 region: CASYSEGGVLTEAFF. The CDR3 region has the DNA TGTGCCAGCTATTCCGAGGGGGGGGTACTGACTGAAGCTTTCTTT.

This clonotype was observed at least ten times. CDR3 protein: CASSLALSGQFF. The CDR3 DNA reads as TGTGCCAGCAGTTTAGCGCTGTCTGGGCAGTTCTTC. The chain employs TRBV12-3 or TRBV12-4 and TRBJ2-1; D remains unclear. V was trimmed by 0 bases and J by 12 bases, leaving 9 bases between them. The CDR3 has 12 amino acids.

This clonotype was observed many times. The rearrangement links TRBV18 to TRBJ2-5, with 10 nucleotides matching TRBD2. The CDR3 covers 13 residues. The J segment lost 5 bases and the V segment lost 6 bases, leaving 3 bases of the junction unmatched. Germline V gives CDR1 KGHSH, CDR2 LQKENI. CDR3 region: CASSLGLAETQYF. CDR3 DNA: TGTGCCAGCTCCCTGGGACTAGCGGAGACCCAGTACTTC. The full variable domain, rest sourced from reference TRBV18 and TRBJ2-5, is NAGVMQNPRHLVRRRGQEARLRCSPMKGHSHVYWYRQLPEEGLKFMVYLQKENIIDESGMPKERFSAEFPKEGPSILRIQQVVRGDSAAYFCASSLGLAETQYFGPGTRLLVL.

The chain is built from TRBV7-2 and TRBJ2-1, with 7 bases lining up with TRBD1. V lost 3 bases to trimming and J lost 1 base; unmatched junction nucleotides: 3. CDR1 and CDR2 from the germline V gene are SGHTA and FQGNSA. The CDR3 runs 15 residues. The CDR3 region has the DNA TGTGCCAGCAGCTTTGACAGGGCATCCTACAATGAGCAGTTCTTC. Its protein is CASSFDRASYNEQFF.

This clonotype was seen ten or more times. This chain joins TRBV10-1 and TRBJ1-5, with D unclear. V lost 11 bases, J lost 1 base, and 9 bases lay in between. The CDR3 contains 12 residues. Germline assignment: CDR1 WNHNN and CDR2 SYGVQD (reference sequence). The CDR3, as DNA: TGCGCCTCCTCTGAGAGCAATCAGCCCCAGCATTTT. It encodes CASSESNQPQHF.

This clonotype was recorded a few times. The chain couples TRBV7-9 to TRBJ2-7; 7 bases agree with TRBD2. This CDR3 comprises 12 residues. Germline CDR1 SEHNR, CDR2 FQNEAQ (reference sequence). Unmatched junction bases numbered 3, after V lost 8 bases and J lost 2 bases. The CDR3 DNA is TGTGCCAGCGGGACTACCACCTACGAGCAGTACTTC. It yields the protein CASGTTTYEQYF.

This clonotype was seen at least ten times. For the CDR3, the DNA is TGTGCCAGCAGCTTGGCCTCCGGGACTAGCCGTAAGCAGTTCTTC. It translates to CASSLASGTSRKQFF. The rearrangement links TRBV7-9 to TRBJ2-1; 9 bases fit TRBD2. Trimming took 3 bases from V and 11 from J; bases not matched to a gene: 11. The CDR3 spans 15 residues. The germline V gene encodes CDR1 SEHNR and CDR2 FQNEAQ (reference sequence).

The gene calls are TRBV13 and TRBJ2-1; D is undetermined. V dropped 1 base and J dropped 4 bases, with 23 bases sitting between them. The germline gives CDR1 PRHDT, CDR2 FYEKMQ (reference sequence). This CDR3 comprises 19 residues. The CDR3 protein is CASSLVYPNSRLPYNEQFF. The CDR3 DNA is TGTGCCAGCAGCTTAGTCTACCCCAACTCTAGGCTCCCATACAATGAGCAGTTCTTC.

This clonotype came up many times. The V and J genes are TRBV6-5 and TRBJ1-3; D gene ambiguous. Trimming took 0 bases from V and 3 from J, leaving 12 bases between them. The length of the CDR3 is 16 residues. The V gene's germline CDR1 is MNHEY and CDR2 SVGAGI. Here the CDR3 DNA reads TGTGCCAGCAGTTACTCGGCGGTCGAGAATGGAAACACCATATATTTT. Its protein product is CASSYSAVENGNTIYF.

This clonotype was counted many times. In nucleotides, the CDR3 is TGCGCCAGCAGGGTAGCGCCAGAAATCACAGATACGCAGTATTTT. Its translation: CASRVAPEITDTQYF. This rearrangement joins TRBV5-1 to TRBJ2-3, with TRBD2 as a possible D gene (5 bases). Germline CDR1 reads SGHRS; CDR2 reads YFSETQ. The CDR3 loop spans 15 amino acids. V lost 5 bases to trimming and J lost 2 bases, with 15 bases between them.

This clonotype was counted only a few times. The chain couples TRBV7-9 to TRBJ2-1; D uncertain. V was pared by 3 bases and J by 9 bases, with 21 bases between. Germline CDR1 reads SEHNR; CDR2 reads FQNEAQ (reference sequence). This CDR3 is built from 16 residues. The CDR3 DNA is TGTGCCAGCAGCTTTAGATCTCACTATGGCCACGGTGAGCAGTTCTTC. As protein: CASSFRSHYGHGEQFF.

This clonotype was detected ten times or more. The rearrangement links TRBV10-3 to TRBJ1-3; no reliable D call. Germline V lookup: CDR1 ENHRY, CDR2 SYGVKD. The CDR3 extends over 16 amino acids. V dropped 6 bases and J dropped 0 bases, with 15 bases sitting between them. The CDR3 DNA reads TGTGCCATCAGCAACTTCTCCGGCAACTCTGGAAACACCATATATTTT. Its protein is CAISNFSGNSGNTIYF.

This clonotype has at least ten counts. The chain has TRBV28 and TRBJ2-7, with TRBD2 identical over 9 bases. The germline CDR1 and CDR2 sequences are MDHEN and SYDVKM. With 5 bases clipped from V and 6 bases from J, the junction kept 11 bases outside the gene matches. This CDR3 contains 15 residues. The CDR3 sequence: CASSPIGLAGVEQYF. The CDR3 bases are TGTGCCAGCAGTCCTATTGGTTTAGCGGGAGTCGAGCAGTACTTC.

This clonotype was seen repeatedly, ten times or more. This chain links TRBV27 with TRBJ1-2, with D possibly being TRBD1 (6 bases). Germline CDR1 and CDR2: MNHEY and SMNVEV (reference sequence). This CDR3 comprises 14 residues. The V and J ends lost 5 bases and 6 bases respectively, with 16 bases between them. The CDR3 region has the DNA TGTGCCAGCAGTGGGGCAGGGGCGGTGCATGGCTACACCTTC. Translating it yields CASSGAGAVHGYTF.

This clonotype has a count of ten or more. V and J are TRBV28 and TRBJ1-3; D remains ambiguous. V gave up 5 bases and J gave up 0 bases, with 11 bases separating them. CDR3 length: 15 residues. Germline values: CDR1 MDHEN, CDR2 SYDVKM. As DNA, the CDR3 is TGTGCCAGCAGTATCTTATTCAGCTCTGGAAACACCATATATTTT. This codes for CASSILFSSGNTIYF.

This clonotype was observed at least ten times. The V gene is TRBV14, the J gene TRBJ2-7; the D is unclear. CDR1 SGHDN and CDR2 FVKESK come from the germline V gene. This CDR3 has 15 residues. Trimming shortened V by 3 bases and J by 2 bases, and 14 bases separated the two germline ends. The CDR3 loop is CASSHLSKDPYEQYF. CDR3 coding DNA: TGTGCCAGCAGCCATTTAAGCAAAGATCCCTACGAGCAGTACTTC.

This clonotype was observed at least ten times. The chain combines TRBV3-1 with TRBJ2-7; 9 bases map to TRBD2. This CDR3 contains 16 residues. J lost 0 bases, V lost 0 bases, and 3 bases had no gene match. Per germline, CDR1 LGHDT and CDR2 YNNKEL (reference sequence). This CDR3 reads CASSQDLAGSSYEQYF. CDR3 nucleotide sequence: TGTGCCAGCAGCCAAGACCTAGCGGGAAGCTCCTACGAGCAGTACTTC.

This clonotype has ten or more counts. The chain uses TRBV28 and TRBJ2-2; D possibly corresponds to TRBD2 (5 bases). Germline CDR1 MDHEN, CDR2 SYDVKM. V was shortened by 5 bases and J by 2 bases, with 15 bases between the two germline ends. This CDR3 spans 16 amino acids. DNA for the CDR3: TGTGCCAGCAGTACCCCACCGGGATTAAACACCGGGGAGCTGTTTTTT. Translating gives CASSTPPGLNTGELFF.

The V call is TRBV4-1, the J call TRBJ2-1; D not certain. Germline assignment: CDR1 MGHRA and CDR2 YSYEKL. Between the trimmed V and J ends, which lost 3 bases and 6 bases, there was a span of 9 bases. The CDR3 length is 13 residues. The CDR3 spells CASSHSWSNEQFF. The CDR3 nucleotides are TGCGCCAGCAGCCACTCCTGGAGCAATGAGCAGTTCTTC.

The chain couples TRBV27 to TRBJ1-1; D is possibly TRBD1 (5 bases). Deletions cut 6 bases from V and 1 base from J, with 9 bases between. The CDR3 sequence is 13 residues long. Germline V gene lookup returns CDR1 MNHEY and CDR2 SMNVEV (reference sequence). DNA for the CDR3: TGTGCCAGCAGGAACAGGAGGAACACTGAAGCTTTCTTT. This codes for CASRNRRNTEAFF.

The genes are TRBV2 and TRBJ2-1; 10 bases match TRBD2. The V gene's germline CDR1 is SNHLY and CDR2 FYNNEI. This CDR3 contains 16 residues. The junction had 2 bases not matched to a gene; V was cut back by 1 base and J by 2 bases. CDR3 in DNA: TGTGCCAGCAGTGAAGTAGCGGGAGGACCCTACAATGAGCAGTTCTTC. This sequence encodes CASSEVAGGPYNEQFF.

This clonotype appeared many times. The rearrangement joins TRBV5-4 to TRBJ2-1; 7 bases agree with TRBD1. The length of the CDR3 is 15 residues. Losses at the gene ends were 2 bases for V and 1 base for J; bases not matched to a gene: 3. Per the germline V gene, CDR1 is SGHNT and CDR2 is YYREEE (reference sequence). The CDR3 region is CASSFPRGSYNEQFF. In nucleotides, the CDR3 is TGTGCCAGCAGCTTCCCCAGGGGGTCCTACAATGAGCAGTTCTTC.

At least ten counts were recorded for this clonotype. V and J are TRBV5-1 and TRBJ2-3; D unclear. V was clipped by 0 bases and J by 6 bases, with 11 bases between them. CDR1 and CDR2 from the germline V gene are SGHRS and YFSETQ. CDR3 length: 14 amino acids. CDR3 amino acids: CASSLGTTVDTQYF. DNA of the CDR3: TGCGCCAGCAGCTTGGGGACCACAGTTGATACGCAGTATTTT.

This clonotype was observed at least ten times. The chain has TRBV5-6 and TRBJ1-2; 8 bases are shared with TRBD1. Trimming cost V 0 bases and J 4 bases; bases outside gene matches: 5. CDR3 length: 15 residues. Germline values: CDR1 SGHDT, CDR2 YYEEEE. The CDR3 bases are TGTGCCAGCAGCTTGGTGGGACAGGAGTTCTATGGCTACACCTTC. It yields the protein CASSLVGQEFYGYTF.